Given below is one T cell receptor beta chain in context. No antigen is known for it. This entry belongs to a study of T cell responses to AZD1222 COVID-19 vaccine. Study observations and caveats: Researchers took repertoire samples only after the peak T cell response had come. Baseline seropositivity characterized only 5 or 6 AZD1222 recipients. Donor demographics were predominantly white British with a female majority; clonal diversity may be underestimated.

TCRdb keeps only in-frame clones here, not all; method: immunoSEQ multiplex PCR. This sample yields 75,000 to 100,000 clones, of which approximately 85% are seen a single time; approximately 5.5% belongs to the top ten. The CDR3 is 15 amino acids. Trimming cost V 4 bases and J 5 bases; bases outside gene matches: 7. Germline V gene sequence: CDR1 SGHTA, CDR2 FQGNSA. The rearrangement links TRBV7-2 to TRBJ1-2, with 10 bases matching TRBD1. Sample: peripheral blood, taken on day 0 of AZD1222 vaccination. The origin of this receptor is an adult in good health. The DNA for the CDR3 is TGTGCCAGCAGCTCTAGTGACAGGGGGCAATATGGCTACACCTTC. Its protein product is CASSSSDRGQYGYTF.